This T cell receptor beta chain was found in a study of blood T cells in healthy people across ages. Whole-study results and caveats: Among T cells, TCR beta diversity per million cells dropped roughly linearly as age rose.

As concerns this clonotype: The antigen remains undetermined.

In germline, CDR1 is PRHDT, CDR2 FYEKMQ (reference sequence). The germline V and J ends were trimmed by 3 bases and 5 bases, with 11 bases remaining between them. The CDR3 covers 14 residues. Alongside a J-beta primer mix, a sample-barcoded 5' primer served in a second PCR lasting about 7 to 11 cycles. One entry per CDR3 protein, called by TCRdb with MiXCR from the 5' RACE reads. The sample holds about 700,000 distinct CDR3 sequences; approximately 29% are singletons and the top ten take 15% to 19%. Source material: blood. This clonotype was sampled from a woman aged 80 or over in good health. J is TRBJ1-5 and V is TRBV13; D possibly corresponds to TRBD1 (5 bases). CDR3 loop: CASSFSGRDQPQHF. The CDR3 DNA reads as TGTGCCAGCAGCTTTTCAGGGAGGGATCAGCCCCAGCATTTT.